The 23 T cell receptor beta chains given below trace back to one sample, sequenced in a study of CD8 T cells in ankylosing spondylitis. TCRdb processed the 5' RACE reads anew with MiXCR; each CDR3 protein has one entry. The sample lists around 180,000 distinct CDR3 sequences; over 10% were seen once. The specimen sequenced was blood, either unsorted or a sorted T cell fraction (not recorded which). Source of these receptors: a female donor with ankylosing spondylitis or in good health (not recorded which).

This clonotype was counted ten times or more. The chain is built from TRBV12-3 or TRBV12-4 and TRBJ1-3, with D possibly being TRBD1 (5 bases). V lost 5 bases and J 1 base, leaving 15 bases between the germline ends. This CDR3 spans 16 amino acids. The CDR3 reads CASSPMDILSGNTIYF. The CDR3 coding sequence is TGTGCCAGCAGTCCCATGGACATTCTATCTGGAAACACCATATATTTT.

This clonotype was recorded a few times. The chain combines TRBV5-5 with TRBJ2-2; 8 bases are shared with TRBD2. V shed 0 bases, J shed 4 bases, and the junction held 2 bases outside the gene matches. Looked up from germline, CDR1 is SGHKS and CDR2 is YYEKEE (reference sequence). CDR3 length equals 15 residues. CDR3 sequence (DNA): TGTGCCAGCAGCTTGGACGGGAGGGCCACCGGGGAGCTGTTTTTT. Protein sequence: CASSLDGRATGELFF.

Ten or more counts support this clonotype. The chain joins TRBV4-3 to TRBJ2-3; no clear D gene. The CDR3 spans 13 residues. Trimming took off 1 base at V and 2 bases at J, with 4 bases between the two ends. Germline loops: CDR1 LGHNA, CDR2 YSLEER. For the CDR3, the DNA is TGCGCCAGCAGCCAAGCGGACACAGATACGCAGTATTTT. The encoded protein is CASSQADTDTQYF.

V is TRBV13 and J is TRBJ2-3, with no clear D. Germline assignment: CDR1 PRHDT and CDR2 FYEKMQ (reference sequence). This CDR3 has 13 residues. With 2 bases removed from V and 5 bases from J, the gap between germline ends came to 8 bases. In DNA, the CDR3 is TGTGCCAGCAGCTTAAAGGAGCGAGATACGCAGTATTTT. This gives the protein CASSLKERDTQYF.

This clonotype was recorded at least ten times. V usage is TRBV7-9 and J usage is TRBJ2-5; D might be TRBD1 (5 bases). CDR1 and CDR2 (germline): SEHNR, FQNEAQ (reference sequence). V was shortened by 4 bases and J by 0 bases, with 12 bases between the two germline ends. The CDR3 consists of 15 residues. The CDR3 nucleotides are TGTGCCAGCAGCTCCGGACACTCGTACCAAGAGACCCAGTACTTC. It codes for CASSSGHSYQETQYF. Complete variable domain (other parts from reference TRBV7-9 and TRBJ2-5): DTGVSQNPRHKITKRGQNVTFRCDPISEHNRLYWYRQTLGQGPEFLTYFQNEAQLEKSRLLSDRFSAERPKGSFSTLEIQRTEQGDSAMYLCASSSGHSYQETQYFGPGTRLLVL.

A few counts support this clonotype. The J gene is TRBJ2-2, the V gene TRBV7-2; tentatively, D is TRBD1 (7 bases). The CDR3 consists of 14 residues. Germline-derived CDR1 and CDR2 are SGHTA and FQGNSA. Trimming stripped 7 bases from V and 7 bases from J, with 16 bases between. The CDR3, as DNA: TGTGCCAGCACTAGACAGGGACTTCTCGGGGAGCTGTTTTTT. This translates into CASTRQGLLGELFF. Drawing the rest from reference TRBV7-2 and TRBJ2-2, the complete variable domain is GAGVSQSPSNKVTEKGKDVELRCDPISGHTALYWYRQSLGQGLEFLIYFQGNSAPDKSGLPSDRFSAERTGGSVSTLTIQRTQQEDSAVYLCASTRQGLLGELFFGEGSRLTVL.

This clonotype has a handful of counts. The chain joins TRBV29-1 to TRBJ2-1, with D tentatively TRBD2 (6 bases). V dropped 4 bases and J dropped 6 bases, with 10 bases sitting between them. CDR1 is SQVTM and CDR2 is ANQGSEA in the germline V gene. The CDR3 is 12 amino acids. The CDR3 reads CSVGRARNEQFF. The CDR3 DNA sequence: TGCAGCGTTGGGAGGGCCCGCAATGAGCAGTTCTTC.

The chain links TRBV12-3 or TRBV12-4 to TRBJ2-6; TRBD2 is a possible D gene (5 bases). This CDR3 comprises 15 residues. V was trimmed by 6 bases and J by 0 bases, leaving 9 bases between them. The CDR3 here is CASSSGNSGANVLTF. CDR3 nucleotides: TGTGCCAGCAGCTCGGGGAACTCTGGGGCCAACGTCCTGACTTTC.

Only a few counts were recorded for this clonotype. This sequence joins TRBV11-2 and TRBJ2-7; 8 bases align to TRBD1. CDR1 and CDR2 (germline): SGHAT, FQNNGV. CDR3 size: 14 residues. Trimming removed 3 bases from V and 3 bases from J; junction bases left unmatched: 4. CDR3 coding DNA: TGTGCCAGCAGCTTCGGACAGGGTGGCTACGAGCAGTACTTC. Translating gives CASSFGQGGYEQYF.

In its sample, this clonotype was seen many times. V and J are TRBV9 and TRBJ2-2; tentatively, D is TRBD2 (5 bases). V was trimmed by 4 bases and J by 2 bases, leaving 18 bases between them. Germline V lookup: CDR1 SGDLS, CDR2 YYNGEE. CDR3 length equals 17 residues. In DNA form, the CDR3 reads TGTGCCAGCAGCCATCACATCGGGGTGGGAAACACCGGGGAGCTGTTTTTT. Amino acid sequence: CASSHHIGVGNTGELFF. The entire variable domain, with the rest obtained from reference TRBV9 and TRBJ2-2, is as follows: DSGVTQTPKHLITATGQRVTLRCSPRSGDLSVYWYQQSLDQGLQFLIQYYNGEERAKGNILERFSAQQFPDLHSELNLSSLELGDSALYFCASSHHIGVGNTGELFFGEGSRLTVL.

As DNA, the CDR3 is TGTGCCAGCAGTTTTATCGCGAACACCGGGGAGCTGTTTTTT. This gives the protein CASSFIANTGELFF. The chain uses TRBV27 and TRBJ2-2; D is uncertain. Trimming took off 3 bases at V and 0 bases at J, with 5 bases between the two ends. The germline V gene has CDR1 MNHEY and CDR2 SMNVEV (reference sequence). There are 14 residues in the CDR3.

This clonotype occurred a few times. The CDR3 reads CASSRQGIPTDTQYF. In DNA, the CDR3 is TGTGCCAGTAGTAGACAGGGTATTCCCACAGATACGCAGTATTTT. The chain joins TRBV19 to TRBJ2-3, with 7 bases fitting TRBD1. The CDR3 totals 15 residues. V shed 4 bases, J shed 2 bases, and the junction held 6 bases outside the gene matches. Germline V gene lookup returns CDR1 LNHDA and CDR2 SQIVND (reference sequence).

As to this clonotype: One base away lies a much larger clone, so this may be a sequencing read error. The CDR3 loop is CASSLDIRQSQHF. CDR3 DNA sequence: TGCGCCAGCAGCTTGGACATTAGGCAGTCCCAGCATTTT. The chain combines TRBV5-1 with TRBJ1-5; D unresolved. This CDR3 has 13 amino acids. Trimming removed 0 bases from V and 11 bases from J, with 12 bases in between. Germline V lookup: CDR1 SGHRS, CDR2 YFSETQ.

This clonotype was counted at least ten times. The rearrangement joins TRBV7-2 to TRBJ1-1; D unresolved. The CDR3 extends over 14 amino acids. V lost 6 bases and J lost 5, with 16 bases in between. Germline loops: CDR1 SGHTA, CDR2 FQGNSA. This chain's CDR3 is CASSLDGEGTEAFF. The CDR3 DNA reads as TGTGCCAGCAGTCTAGATGGCGAAGGAACTGAAGCTTTCTTT.

In DNA form, the CDR3 reads TGTGCCAGCAGCCCTACCCCGACTAGCGGGAGTCGGAATGAGCAGTTCTTC. Protein: CASSPTPTSGSRNEQFF. The chain has TRBV7-3 and TRBJ2-1, with 12 bases identical to TRBD2. Per the germline V gene, CDR1 is SGHTA and CDR2 is FQGTGA. The CDR3 spans 17 residues. After removal of 5 bases from V and 7 bases from J, the junction contained 12 bases not matched to a gene.

This sequence joins TRBV5-5 and TRBJ2-1; D is possibly TRBD1 (6 bases). CDR1 is SGHKS, CDR2 YYEKEE, per germline (reference sequence). Between the trimmed V and J ends, which lost 1 base and 5 bases, there was a span of 13 bases. The CDR3 spans 15 residues. CDR3 amino acids: CASSLIRTAHNEQFF. The CDR3 DNA reads as TGTGCCAGCAGCTTGATTAGGACAGCCCACAATGAGCAGTTCTTC.

This sequence joins TRBV7-3 and TRBJ1-1, with a weak D call TRBD1 (5 bases). The CDR3 is made up of 15 amino acids. Germline CDR1 SGHTA, CDR2 FQGTGA. V was pared by 7 bases and J by 2 bases, with 17 bases between. The CDR3 DNA follows: TGTGCCAGCAAACGTGATGGGGGTATTAACACTGAAGCTTTCTTT. Residues: CASKRDGGINTEAFF. Looking up the rest from reference TRBV7-3 and TRBJ1-1 gives the full variable domain: GAGVSQTPSNKVTEKGKYVELRCDPISGHTALYWYRQSLGQGPEFLIYFQGTGAADDSGLPNDRFFAVRPEGSVSTLKIQRTERGDSAVYLCASKRDGGINTEAFFGQGTRLTVV.

The V gene is TRBV6-5, the J gene TRBJ2-7, with TRBD2 as a possible D gene (5 bases). CDR3 length: 15 amino acids. V was shortened by 0 bases and J by 0 bases, with 9 bases between the two germline ends. Germline V lookup: CDR1 MNHEY, CDR2 SVGAGI. The CDR3 loop is CASSYSAGISYEQYF. CDR3 coding DNA: TGTGCCAGCAGTTACTCGGCCGGGATCTCCTACGAGCAGTACTTC.

This clonotype was seen repeatedly, ten times or more. The chain combines TRBV12-3 or TRBV12-4 with TRBJ1-2; maybe TRBD1 (5 bases). V was shortened by 4 bases and J by 4 bases, with 13 bases between the two germline ends. The CDR3 is 14 residues long. In DNA form, the CDR3 reads TGTGCCAGCAGTTACTACGGGGACCTCTATGGCTACACCTTC. Its translation is CASSYYGDLYGYTF.

This clonotype appeared many times. The V call is TRBV27, the J call TRBJ2-7; D is unresolved. V lost 5 bases to trimming and J lost 3 bases, with 11 bases between them. The CDR3 sequence is 13 residues long. Per the germline V gene, CDR1 is MNHEY and CDR2 is SMNVEV (reference sequence). The CDR3 reads CASSPRIVYEQYF. In DNA form, the CDR3 reads TGTGCCAGCAGTCCCCGGATAGTCTACGAGCAGTACTTC.

The chain employs TRBV5-1 and TRBJ2-5, with TRBD2 matching over 12 bases. The CDR3 covers 16 residues. Germline V gene lookup returns CDR1 SGHRS and CDR2 YFSETQ. V was pared by 4 bases and J by 2 bases, with 6 bases of the junction left unmatched. Here the CDR3 reads CASSLGLAGPQETQYF. DNA of the CDR3: TGCGCCAGCAGCCTCGGACTAGCGGGGCCGCAAGAGACCCAGTACTTC.

This clonotype came up a few times. This chain links TRBV3-1 with TRBJ2-7; unclear D gene. CDR3 length equals 15 residues. Deletions cut 11 bases from V and 1 base from J, with 21 bases between. Germline CDR1 is LGHDT and CDR2 is YNNKEL (reference sequence). The CDR3 protein is CASCQDGGSSYEQYF. As DNA, the CDR3 is TGTGCCTCCTGCCAAGATGGCGGTTCTTCCTACGAGCAGTACTTC.

The V call is TRBV7-9, the J call TRBJ2-2; D may be TRBD1 (7 bases). V was pared by 5 bases and J by 4 bases, with 14 bases between. This CDR3 spans 15 amino acids. Germline V gene sequence: CDR1 SEHNR, CDR2 FQNEAQ (reference sequence). The CDR3 DNA reads as TGTGCCAGCAGCCGACACAGGGGAGGCACCGGGGAGCTGTTTTTT. It codes for CASSRHRGGTGELFF.